Following are 26 T cell receptor beta chains from one sample sequenced in a study of cytomegalovirus exposure and HLA in healthy donors. Amplification used 60 Vbeta primers and 13 Jbeta primers. Produced via immunoSEQ multiplex PCR; TCRdb's table is partial and in-frame only. The profile covers about 200,000 clones, with roughly 83% appearing a single time and 0.71% taken by the ten largest. Specimen: PBMCs. These receptors were collected from a boy aged 2 to 10 in good health and CMV-seronegative.

This clone was recorded only once. The chain joins TRBV9 to TRBJ1-2, with D possibly matching TRBD1 (5 bases). The germline gives CDR1 SGDLS, CDR2 YYNGEE. This CDR3 has 17 amino acids. Trimming shortened V by 3 bases and J by 1 base, and 19 bases separated the two germline ends. DNA for the CDR3: TGTGCCAGCAGCGACGGCAGGGTGGGTCTTTATAACTATGGCTACACCTTC. The encoded protein is CASSDGRVGLYNYGYTF.

The rearrangement links TRBV27 to TRBJ2-7; D unresolved. Trimming stripped 5 bases from V and 1 base from J, with 9 bases between. This CDR3 has 13 residues. The germline V gene encodes CDR1 MNHEY and CDR2 SMNVEV (reference sequence). The CDR3 region is CASSPRWSYEQYF. The CDR3 coding sequence is TGTGCCAGCAGTCCCCGGTGGTCCTACGAGCAGTACTTC.

The genes are TRBV30 and TRBJ1-5; D remains ambiguous. The length of the CDR3 is 12 residues. Germline CDR1 reads GTSNPN; CDR2 reads SVGIG (reference sequence). Trimming shortened V by 2 bases and J by 3 bases, and 5 bases separated the two germline ends. The CDR3 region is CAWSPHNQPQHF. The DNA for the CDR3 is TGTGCCTGGAGTCCCCACAATCAGCCCCAGCATTTT.

This chain joins TRBV6-1 and TRBJ2-2; D uncertain. CDR1 MNHNS and CDR2 SASEGT come from the germline V gene. CDR3 length equals 14 residues. V was shortened by 3 bases and J by 4 bases, with 9 bases between the two germline ends. The CDR3 DNA reads as TGTGCCAGCAGTGATCAGACTCGCACCGGGGAGCTGTTTTTT. Translation gives CASSDQTRTGELFF.

The chain employs TRBV19 and TRBJ1-5, with D unclear. The CDR3 is made up of 16 amino acids. CDR1 is LNHDA and CDR2 is SQIVND in the germline V gene (reference sequence). Trimming removed 3 bases from V and 0 bases from J, with 12 bases in between. DNA of the CDR3: TGTGCCAGTAGTATGGATTGGCAGGCTAGCAATCAGCCCCAGCATTTT. Amino acid sequence: CASSMDWQASNQPQHF. Supplemented by reference TRBV19 and TRBJ1-5, the full variable domain reads DGGITQSPKYLFRKEGQNVTLSCEQNLNHDAMYWYRQDPGQGLRLIYYSQIVNDFQKGDIAEGYSVSREKKESFPLTVTSAQKNPTAFYLCASSMDWQASNQPQHFGDGTRLSIL.

Only a few counts were recorded for this clone. The chain is built from TRBV11-3 and TRBJ1-1, with 7 bases fitting TRBD1. The CDR3 is 13 residues long. Germline V gives CDR1 SGHNT, CDR2 YENEEA. V gave up 4 bases and J gave up 3 bases; unmatched junction bases: 2. This CDR3 reads CASSSQGDTEAFF. CDR3 coding DNA: TGTGCCAGCAGCTCTCAGGGGGACACTGAAGCTTTCTTT.

V usage is TRBV9 and J usage is TRBJ2-5; 8 bases are a match to TRBD1. In germline, CDR1 is SGDLS, CDR2 YYNGEE. The CDR3 sequence is 15 residues long. The J segment lost 5 bases and the V segment lost 2 bases, leaving 8 bases of the junction unmatched. CDR3 amino acids: CASSVSRGRRETQYF. The CDR3 region has the DNA TGTGCCAGCAGCGTCAGCAGGGGGCGACGGGAGACCCAGTACTTC.

V usage is TRBV27 and J usage is TRBJ1-4, with TRBD1 matching 9 bases. The trim removed 6 bases at V and 7 bases at J, leaving 6 bases unmatched. The CDR3 is 14 amino acids. CDR1 MNHEY and CDR2 SMNVEV come from the germline V gene (reference sequence). CDR3 in amino acids: CASSRTGAGEKLFF. The CDR3 DNA reads TGTGCCAGCAGCCGGACAGGGGCCGGTGAAAAACTGTTTTTT.

V gene TRBV7-6 combines with J gene TRBJ2-3; TRBD2 might be the D (5 bases). In germline, CDR1 is SGHVS, CDR2 FNYEAQ. The CDR3 extends over 14 amino acids. Trimming took 4 bases from V and 4 from J, leaving 12 bases between them. The CDR3 protein is CASSSGNPSDTQYF. The CDR3 DNA is TGTGCCAGCAGCTCGGGAAACCCGTCAGATACGCAGTATTTT.

J is TRBJ2-7 and V is TRBV5-4, with D tentatively TRBD1 (6 bases). Germline V gene sequence: CDR1 SGHNT, CDR2 YYREEE (reference sequence). The CDR3 consists of 14 residues. Trimming left V 1 base short and J 5 bases short, with 13 bases between. CDR3: CASSLIGQKDEQYF. For the CDR3, the DNA is TGTGCCAGCAGCTTGATTGGACAGAAGGACGAGCAGTACTTC.

The chain links TRBV5-1 to TRBJ1-2; D gene uncertain. The V end was cut by 3 bases, the J end by 7 bases, with 10 bases between. The germline V gene has CDR1 SGHRS and CDR2 YFSETQ. The CDR3 is 12 residues long. CDR3 nucleotides: TGCGCCAGCAGCTATCTAGGGAGTGGCTACACCTTC. Its protein product is CASSYLGSGYTF. The full variable domain, with the rest looked up from reference TRBV5-1 and TRBJ1-2, is KAGVTQTPRYLIKTRGQQVTLSCSPISGHRSVSWYQQTPGQGLQFLFEYFSETQRNKGNFPGRFSGRQFSNSRSEMNVSTLELGDSALYLCASSYLGSGYTFGSGTRLTVV.

The J gene is TRBJ1-5, the V gene TRBV6-6; TRBD1 aligns across 7 bases. V shed 5 bases, J shed 4 bases, and the junction held 5 bases outside the gene matches. Germline-derived CDR1 and CDR2 are MNHNY and SVGAGI (reference sequence). The CDR3 sequence is 14 residues long. The CDR3 spells CASSPGTVNQPQHF. CDR3 in DNA: TGTGCCAGCAGTCCCGGGACAGTGAATCAGCCCCAGCATTTT.

The V call is TRBV5-4, the J call TRBJ2-2; 7 nucleotides match TRBD2. Germline CDR1 is SGHNT and CDR2 is YYREEE (reference sequence). The CDR3 extends over 16 amino acids. With V trimmed by 4 bases and J by 2 bases, 8 bases remained unmatched. CDR3 bases: TGTGCCAGCAGCCTTTCCCAGGGACTAAACACCGGGGAGCTGTTTTTT. This gives the protein CASSLSQGLNTGELFF.

Of note for this clone: A junction boundary mismatches the germline segment, possibly from a read error. This CDR3 is also generated by other DNA sequences in the sample. This sequence joins TRBV5-4 and TRBJ2-5; D gene uncertain. Looked up from germline, CDR1 is SGHNT and CDR2 is YYREEE (reference sequence). There are 14 residues in the CDR3. CDR3 in amino acids: CASSLIQRPETQYF. Written as DNA, the CDR3 is TGTGCCAGCAGCTTGATCCAGCGCCCAGAGACCCAATACTTC. The whole variable domain, remainder taken from reference TRBV5-4 and TRBJ2-5, is ETGVTQSPTHLIKTRGQQVTLRCSSQSGHNTVSWYQQALGQGPQFIFQYYREEENGRGNFPPRFSGLQFPNYSSELNVNALELDDSALYLCASSLIQRPETQYFGPGTRLLVL.

This sequence joins TRBV23-1 and TRBJ2-7; no firm D call. TRBV23-1 is filed as an ORF, its function uncertain. This CDR3 spans 17 amino acids. Trimming left V 1 base short and J 1 base short, with 17 bases between. CDR3 DNA sequence: TGCGCCAGCAGTCAATTCCAGAACGTCAAATCATCCTACGAGCAGTACTTC. Translated: CASSQFQNVKSSYEQYF.

CDR3 sequence: CASSPGGGLYYGYTF. The CDR3 nucleotides read TGTGCCAGCAGCCCGGGCGGAGGGCTGTACTATGGCTACACCTTC. V usage is TRBV7-2 and J usage is TRBJ1-2, with D hard to call. Germline V CDR1 and CDR2: SGHTA, FQGNSA. Trimming stripped 5 bases from V and 3 bases from J, with 16 bases between. The CDR3 totals 15 residues.

Comment on this clone: One junction end does not reproduce the germline sequence, and a read error may be involved. The chain employs TRBV7-6 and TRBJ2-7; tentative D call: TRBD1 (6 bases). The CDR3 loop spans 15 amino acids. Germline CDR1 reads SGHVS; CDR2 reads FNYEAQ. CDR3: CASSLDPQEPHTGNF. As DNA, the CDR3 is TGTGCCAGCAGCTTAGACCCACAGGAGCCTCACACAGGGAACTTC.

The chain combines TRBV13 with TRBJ2-5; no reliable D call. Judging by the DNA end, TRBJ2-7 fits better; the J call may be wrong. This CDR3 is built from 13 residues. Germline loops: CDR1 PRHDT, CDR2 FYEKMQ (reference sequence). Here the CDR3 DNA reads TGTGCCAGCAGCCCGAAACTGACTTACGAGCAGTACTTC. Translation gives CASSPKLTYEQYF.

The gene calls are TRBV7-9 and TRBJ1-5, with 7 bases aligning to TRBD1. Trimming at V came to 6 bases and at J to 0 bases, leaving 8 bases not matched to a gene. This CDR3 region has 16 residues. Germline lookup yields CDR1 SEHNR and CDR2 FQNEAQ (reference sequence). The CDR3 reads CASSEGQDYSNQPQHF. The CDR3 DNA reads as TGTGCCAGCAGTGAAGGACAGGACTATAGCAATCAGCCCCAGCATTTT.

This chain uses TRBV7-9 with TRBJ2-3; no firm D call. Trimming stripped 5 bases from V and 1 base from J, with 13 bases between. The CDR3 spans 15 residues. Germline CDR1 and CDR2: SEHNR and FQNEAQ (reference sequence). The CDR3 region is CASSQIVLGTDTQYF. The CDR3, as DNA: TGTGCCAGCAGCCAGATTGTCCTTGGCACAGATACGCAGTATTTT.

In this sample, this clone turned up a few times. The chain uses TRBV6-5 and TRBJ1-5; D is unresolved. Trimming took 3 bases from V and 7 from J, leaving 10 bases between them. Germline V CDR1 and CDR2: MNHEY, SVGAGI. The CDR3 is made up of 13 amino acids. The CDR3 protein is CASSYALWQPQHF. The CDR3 nucleotides read TGTGCCAGCAGTTATGCGCTCTGGCAGCCCCAGCATTTT.

This clone was seen once. The rearrangement joins TRBV5-5 to TRBJ1-6; 7 nucleotides agree with TRBD1. The V segment lost 2 bases and the J segment 7 bases; nucleotides outside the gene matches: 6. CDR3 length: 15 amino acids. Germline V lookup: CDR1 SGHKS, CDR2 YYEKEE (reference sequence). The CDR3 here is CASSFGPGGNSPLHF. CDR3 bases: TGTGCCAGCAGCTTCGGCCCAGGGGGGAATTCACCCCTCCACTTT. The full variable domain, completed using reference TRBV5-5 and TRBJ1-6, is DAGVTQSPTHLIKTRGQQVTLRCSPISGHKSVSWYQQVLGQGPQFIFQYYEKEERGRGNFPDRFSARQFPNYSSELNVNALLLGDSALYLCASSFGPGGNSPLHFGNGTRLTVT.

This clone was seen a handful of times. The V gene is TRBV29-1, the J gene TRBJ1-2; a possible D gene is TRBD1 (6 bases). There are 12 residues in the CDR3. CDR1 is SQVTM and CDR2 is ANQGSEA in the germline V gene. The ends were cut back, 3 bases at V and 8 bases at J, with 13 bases in the middle. The CDR3 sequence is CSVDGGAEGYTF. CDR3 nucleotide sequence: TGCAGCGTTGACGGGGGGGCGGAGGGCTACACCTTC.

CDR3 bases: TGTGCCAGCAGTGGGGAGGCCTACGAGCAGTACTTC. It encodes CASSGEAYEQYF. V usage is TRBV6-6 and J usage is TRBJ2-7, with D possibly matching TRBD2 (6 bases). This CDR3 is 12 amino acids long. Between the trimmed V and J ends, which lost 5 bases and 2 bases, there was a span of 7 bases. Germline loops: CDR1 MNHNY, CDR2 SVGAGI (reference sequence).

The chain has TRBV7-2 and TRBJ2-2; D gene uncertain. The CDR3 is 15 amino acids. Germline V CDR1 and CDR2: SGHTA, FQGNSA. V was shortened by 0 bases and J by 4 bases, with 9 bases between the two germline ends. The CDR3 loop reads CASSLATGSTGELFF. The CDR3 nucleotides are TGTGCCAGCAGCTTAGCGACCGGGTCCACCGGGGAGCTGTTTTTT.

This chain joins TRBV27 and TRBJ2-7; 9 bases align to TRBD2. There are 15 residues in the CDR3. The J segment lost 7 bases and the V segment lost 5 bases, leaving 12 bases of the junction unmatched. Germline assignment: CDR1 MNHEY and CDR2 SMNVEV (reference sequence). The CDR3 loop reads CASSPRVAGEGEQYF. CDR3 bases: TGTGCCAGCAGTCCCCGGGTAGCGGGAGAGGGTGAGCAGTACTTC.